This TCR beta chain was sequenced during a study of cytomegalovirus exposure and HLA in healthy donors. The study's findings and limits: According to the study, some 160 TCR beta chains were cytomegalovirus-associated. In a later analysis, at a false discovery rate of 0.05, about 15,000 TCR beta sequences were associated with HLA alleles. TRBV6-2, TRBV6-3 and some other V segments were unresolvable in 87-base-pair reads.

Trimming shortened V by 4 bases and J by 6 bases, and 6 bases separated the two germline ends. Germline V CDR1 and CDR2: DFQATT, SNEGSKA (reference sequence). The CDR3 contains 11 residues. 60 Vbeta and 13 Jbeta primers were used in PCR. This table comes from immunoSEQ multiplex PCR, and its TCRdb copy is limited to in-frame clones, with some not included. The data show approximately 100,000 clones, around 86% seen once. As for this clone: Its antigen is undetermined.

V is TRBV20-1 and J is TRBJ2-2, with D tentatively TRBD2 (5 bases). The receptor was derived from a man aged 25 to 40 in good health and CMV-seropositive. The sample was PBMCs. CDR3 residues: CSAMGAGELFF. The DNA for the CDR3 is TGCAGTGCTATGGGAGCCGGGGAGCTGTTTTTT.